This T cell receptor (beta chain) is drawn from a study of identical twins. The CDR3 spans 15 residues. The germline CDR1 and CDR2 sequences are MNHEY and SMNVEV (reference sequence). V lost 3 bases and J lost 2, with 14 bases in between. Note on this clonotype: No antigen is known for it.

MiXCR, run by TCRdb on the 5' RACE reads, gives a single entry per CDR3 protein. This table holds 500,000 or so distinct CDR3 sequences, about 13% found once. Findings and limits, study-wide: The authors drew conclusions from cross-sectional statistical analysis rather than following the same donors. Analyses based on zero insertions could be partly confounded by invariant MAIT and iNKT cells. In beta out-of-frame sequences, the excess sharing between twins was weaker.

The data were also submitted as part of a second study, on yellow fever vaccine responses in identical twins. That source adds: Twins reportedly mounted vaccine T cell responses that seemed partly convergent, partly personalized.

The sequencing sample was made of CD4+ T cells sorted from blood. The clonotype originates from a woman between 18 and 30 years old in good health. The chain has TRBV27 and TRBJ2-7; a weak D match, TRBD1 (6 bases). The chain's CDR3 is CASSLRSRDTYEQYF. Written as DNA, the CDR3 is TGTGCCAGCAGTTTGCGGAGCAGGGACACCTACGAGCAGTACTTC.